The entry below gives a single T cell receptor beta chain sequence along with its context. The data originate from a study of control samples from healthy donors and cancer patients. The repertoire was sequenced with immunoSEQ multiplex PCR; TCRdb's copy has only in-frame clones and lacks some. The sample contains approximately 70,000 clones, roughly 82% of which appear only once. This CDR3 is 13 amino acids long. The germline gives CDR1 SQVTM, CDR2 ANQGSEA. Trimming stripped 4 bases from V and 5 bases from J, with 11 bases between. J is TRBJ2-2 and V is TRBV29-1; perhaps TRBD1 as D (6 bases). The TCR sequence derives from a man between 50 and 59 years old in good health. What was sequenced was blood. The CDR3 protein is CSVVSGATGELFF. In DNA, the CDR3 is TGCAGCGTTGTATCAGGGGCGACCGGGGAGCTGTTTTTT.